This paragraph reports one TCR beta chain. Its antigen remains unidentified. The data were obtained in a study of shared clonotypes between healthy human individuals. Study conclusions and caveats: Rarefaction exposed incomplete sorted-subset sequencing despite large depth. It was expected that sequencing depth would affect clonotype sharing among donors.

V lost 5 bases and J 8 bases, leaving 4 bases between the germline ends. CDR1 and CDR2 (germline): SEHNR, FQNEAQ (reference sequence). The CDR3 covers 10 residues. Researchers reported that CD8 memory united CD45RO+ cells with CCR7-negative CD45RA+ TemRA cells. Sequencing was performed with immunoSEQ multiplex PCR; in TCRdb, only in-frame clones are kept and a portion is missing. The sample has around 690,000 clones; about nine tenths are singletons. The sample taken for sequencing was memory CD8+ T cells from PBMCs. Subset meaning: CD45RO+ cells pooled with CCR7-negative TemRA cells. This receptor was identified in a man in his late teens or twenties in good health. Some clones in this sample may be carry-over from other donors' samples. The rearrangement links TRBV7-9 to TRBJ2-1; D is unresolved. The CDR3 loop reads CASSHDEQFF. In nucleotides, the CDR3 is TGTGCCAGCAGCCACGATGAGCAGTTCTTC.